This TCR beta chain was retrieved from a study of spatial heterogeneity in lung cancer. Time point reported: blood at routine non-recurrence follow-up after resection. This clonotype was picked up a small number of times. TCRdb independently ran MiXCR on the 5' RACE reads; one entry per CDR3 protein. The sample contains about 94,000 distinct CDR3 sequences, approximately 19% of which appear only once. This specimen consisted of PBMCs, obtained at follow-up. The sequence was collected from a male donor with early-stage non-small cell lung cancer.

The CDR3 DNA follows: TGTGCCAGCCAGTCCTTAACCGGGGAGCTGTTTTTT. This sequence encodes CASQSLTGELFF. The rearrangement joins TRBV9 to TRBJ2-2; D ambiguous. Trimming took 7 bases from V and 5 from J, leaving 9 bases between them. Per germline, CDR1 SGDLS and CDR2 YYNGEE. This CDR3 has 12 residues.